The present T cell receptor beta chain was sequenced within a study of blood T cell repertoires in COVID-19. Participants' own reports of clinical history determined their cohort assignment. Among Cohort 3 donors, those recovered had two negative PCRs, clearance, or symptom resolution. Data came from immunoSEQ multiplex PCR; TCRdb stores just in-frame clones and leaves some out. The data contain fewer than 400,000 clones, approximately 90% of them singletons. Sequenced material: PBMCs or T cells enriched from blood (not recorded which). The sequence derives from a woman between 45 and 65 years old who had recovered from COVID-19.

In nucleotides, the CDR3 is TGTGCCAGCAGCCAAGTTACGGGGGGTCGGTCCTACGAGCAGTACTTC. Its protein is CASSQVTGGRSYEQYF. The rearrangement joins TRBV4-2 to TRBJ2-7; 7 bases fit TRBD2. CDR3 length: 16 residues. Trimming took 1 base from V and 1 from J; bases not matched to a gene: 7. Germline V gene data show CDR1 as LGHNA and CDR2 as YNFKEQ.